These 27 T cell receptor beta chains came from one sample sequenced in a study of blood T cell repertoires in COVID-19. This table comes from immunoSEQ multiplex PCR, and its TCRdb copy is limited to in-frame clones, with some not included. The table records 70,000 or so clones, over 65% of them present only once. Source material: peripheral blood. The receptors come from a woman in her sixties or seventies with acute or convalescent COVID-19.

This clone was found a few times. The chain recombines TRBV5-8 with TRBJ1-6, with D perhaps TRBD1 (6 bases). The germline V gene encodes CDR1 SGHTS and CDR2 YDEGEE. CDR3 length: 15 residues. Trimming took off 5 bases at V and 7 bases at J, with 16 bases between the two ends. In nucleotides, the CDR3 is TGTGCCAGCAGTTCCGACAGGACGAAAAATTCACCCCTCCACTTT. It encodes CASSSDRTKNSPLHF.

The chain has TRBV19 and TRBJ2-7, with 12 bases identical to TRBD2. The V gene's germline CDR1 is LNHDA and CDR2 SQIVND (reference sequence). The CDR3 is 15 residues long. The V and J ends lost 0 bases and 4 bases, in that order; junction bases with no gene match: 1. The CDR3 spells CASSIDTSGRYEQYF. CDR3 DNA sequence: TGTGCCAGTAGTATAGATACTAGCGGGAGGTACGAGCAGTACTTC.

The V call is TRBV25-1, the J call TRBJ1-2; 11 bases match TRBD1. Germline CDR1 and CDR2: MGHDK and SYGVNS. Trimming cost V 4 bases and J 7 bases; bases outside gene matches: 5. The CDR3 totals 14 residues. The CDR3, as DNA: TGTGCCAGCAGTGCCAGGACAGGGGGCCGTGGCTACACCTTC. Translation: CASSARTGGRGYTF.

The V gene is TRBV4-1, the J gene TRBJ2-7; weak D call: TRBD2 (5 bases). Trimming shortened V by 4 bases and J by 3 bases, and 10 bases separated the two germline ends. Germline values: CDR1 MGHRA, CDR2 YSYEKL. This CDR3 spans 13 amino acids. This CDR3 reads CASSPDGDYEQYF. The CDR3 region has the DNA TGCGCCAGCAGCCCAGACGGGGACTACGAGCAGTACTTC.

This clone came up many times. This chain links TRBV21-1 with TRBJ1-6; the table's D call of TRBD1 was not tested on the DNA. TRBV21-1 is a pseudogene locus. CDR3 length equals 16 residues. Written as DNA, the CDR3 is TGTGCCAGCAGCAAAACAACCGGGACAGCCGCATCACCCCTCCACTTT. Translated, it gives CASSKTTGTAASPLHF.

This clone appeared a few times. The chain uses TRBV2 and TRBJ1-2, with a possible D match to TRBD1 (5 bases). Germline V gene data show CDR1 as SNHLY and CDR2 as FYNNEI. The V end was cut by 3 bases, the J end by 0 bases, with 8 bases between. There are 14 residues in the CDR3. DNA for the CDR3: TGTGCCAGCAGTGACAAAGGGGCTAACTATGGCTACACCTTC. Translation: CASSDKGANYGYTF.

This clone has a handful of counts. The chain carries TRBV21-1 and TRBJ1-4; the table gives TRBD1 as D, unverified against the DNA. TRBV21-1 is recorded as a pseudogene. The CDR3 is 13 amino acids. CDR3 nucleotide sequence: TGTGCCAGCACGGACAGGGGATGTGAAAAACTGTTTTTT. Protein: CASTDRGCEKLFF.

This clone was observed a few times. The chain recombines TRBV6-5 with TRBJ1-5; 10 positions agree with TRBD1. The V gene's germline CDR1 is MNHEY and CDR2 SVGAGI. CDR3 length: 14 residues. Trimming cost V 4 bases and J 4 bases; bases outside gene matches: 1. CDR3 in amino acids: CASSWTGGNQPQHF. CDR3 nucleotides: TGTGCCAGCAGTTGGACAGGGGGGAATCAGCCCCAGCATTTT.

The chain employs TRBV5-1 and TRBJ1-2, with 11 bases matching TRBD1. This CDR3 spans 15 amino acids. CDR1 is SGHRS and CDR2 is YFSETQ in the germline V gene. V trimming: 4 bases; J trimming: 6 bases; junction bases outside the gene matches: 8. The CDR3 DNA reads TGCGCCAGCAGCCGAGGACAGGGGGCCGTGGATGGCTACACCTTC. Protein product: CASSRGQGAVDGYTF.

V and J are TRBV27 and TRBJ1-2; the D is unclear. The length of the CDR3 is 16 residues. Germline V gene sequence: CDR1 MNHEY, CDR2 SMNVEV (reference sequence). V lost 0 bases and J 1 base, leaving 12 bases between the germline ends. CDR3 protein: CASSLSGRVGNYGYTF. In DNA form, the CDR3 reads TGTGCCAGCAGTTTATCGGGGAGGGTGGGTAACTATGGCTACACCTTC.

This chain uses TRBV5-6 with TRBJ1-1, with D possibly being TRBD1 (6 bases). The CDR3 is made up of 14 amino acids. Trimming stripped 4 bases from V and 2 bases from J, with 12 bases between. Germline V CDR1 and CDR2: SGHDT, YYEEEE. The CDR3 is CASSQPGANTEAFF. The CDR3 region has the DNA TGTGCCAGCAGCCAACCAGGGGCTAACACTGAAGCTTTCTTT.

This clone was seen a single time. The chain combines TRBV7-8 with TRBJ1-2; D may be TRBD1 (5 bases). The ends were cut back, 2 bases at V and 6 bases at J, with 22 bases in the middle. This CDR3 is 17 amino acids long. The germline gives CDR1 SGHVS, CDR2 FQNEAQ. The CDR3 sequence is CASSLKVSAGGVDGYTF. The CDR3 DNA is TGTGCCAGCAGCTTAAAAGTGTCTGCGGGGGGGGTCGATGGCTACACCTTC.

The chain employs TRBV15 and TRBJ2-6; 9 bases fit TRBD1. The trim removed 3 bases at V and 4 bases at J, leaving 7 bases unmatched. The CDR3 consists of 17 residues. CDR1 and CDR2 (germline): LNHNV, YYDKDF (reference sequence). CDR3 in amino acids: CATSSRDRAAGANVLTF. The CDR3 DNA is TGTGCCACCAGCAGCCGGGACAGGGCTGCGGGGGCCAACGTCCTGACTTTC.

The chain is built from TRBV7-2 and TRBJ1-5; D gene uncertain. This CDR3 comprises 13 residues. With 5 bases removed from V and 7 bases from J, the gap between germline ends came to 12 bases. Germline V gene lookup returns CDR1 SGHTA and CDR2 FQGNSA. As DNA, the CDR3 is TGTGCCAGCAGCCCTACCTTTTTGCAGCCCCAGCATTTT. As protein: CASSPTFLQPQHF.

This rearrangement joins TRBV12-2 to TRBJ1-2. TRBV12-2 is classified as a pseudogene. CDR3 length: 20 amino acids. The CDR3 protein is CASPAGGFPDVTTRNYGYTF. The CDR3 region has the DNA TGTGCAAGCCCCGCGGGGGGCTTTCCGGACGTAACTACAAGAAACTATGGCTACACCTTC.

The chain recombines TRBV28 with TRBJ1-1; 10 bases align to TRBD1. There are 11 residues in the CDR3. The germline V gene has CDR1 MDHEN and CDR2 SYDVKM. J gave up 11 bases and V 7 bases, and 4 bases lay outside the gene matches. CDR3 in DNA: TGTGCCAGCACAGACAGGGGGCGGGCTTTCTTT. It specifies CASTDRGRAFF.

In this sample, this clone turned up a few times. At one boundary the junction diverges from the germline segment, which might be a read error. The chain recombines TRBV30 with TRBJ1-5; perhaps TRBD1 as D (5 bases). The germline CDR1 and CDR2 sequences are GTSNPN and SVGIG (reference sequence). This CDR3 contains 15 residues. This CDR3 reads CAWSVSDTSNQPQHF. The DNA of the CDR3 is TGTGCCTGGAGTGTATCGGACACCAGCAACCAGCCCCAGCATTTT. The variable domain in full, completed from reference TRBV30 and TRBJ1-5, reads SQTIHQWPATLVQPVGSPLSLECTVEGTSNPNLYWYRQAAGRGLQLLFYSVGIGQISSEVPQNLSASRPQDRQFILSSKKLLLSDSGFYLCAWSVSDTSNQPQHFGDGTRLSIL.

The chain employs TRBV10-3 and TRBJ2-7, with TRBD2 as a possible D gene (6 bases). Trimming removed 3 bases from V and 4 bases from J, with 13 bases in between. CDR3 length: 14 amino acids. Germline V gene lookup returns CDR1 ENHRY and CDR2 SYGVKD. The CDR3 here is CAISDIPGGYEQYF. The CDR3 DNA reads TGTGCCATCAGTGACATTCCCGGGGGTTACGAGCAGTACTTC.

This clone has a single count. This chain joins TRBV3-1 (or the pseudogene TRBV3-2) and TRBJ2-5; 9 bases line up with TRBD2. Trimming cost V 4 bases and J 3 bases; bases outside gene matches: 3. Germline V gene sequence: CDR1 LGHDT, CDR2 YNNKEL (reference sequence). This CDR3 spans 14 amino acids. The CDR3 reads CASSLASGEETQYF. CDR3 bases: TGTGCCAGCAGCCTCGCTAGCGGGGAAGAGACCCAGTACTTC.

This rearrangement joins TRBV7-2 to TRBJ2-1, with 8 nucleotides matching TRBD2. The CDR3 contains 15 residues. Looked up from germline, CDR1 is SGHTA and CDR2 is FQGNSA. After removal of 1 base from V and 5 bases from J, the junction contained 4 bases not matched to a gene. This CDR3 is CASSLVAGGHNEQFF. CDR3 sequence (DNA): TGTGCCAGCAGCTTAGTGGCGGGGGGCCACAATGAGCAGTTCTTC.

V gene TRBV4-2 combines with J gene TRBJ2-7, with D unresolved. Germline CDR1 reads LGHNA; CDR2 reads YNFKEQ. The length of the CDR3 is 12 residues. V was pared by 5 bases and J by 6 bases, with 11 bases between. The CDR3 reads CASSAPDLEQYF. The DNA for the CDR3 is TGTGCCAGCAGCGCCCCAGATCTCGAGCAGTACTTC.

The chain joins TRBV7-2 to TRBJ1-2; 7 bases map to TRBD1. The CDR3 loop spans 15 amino acids. Unmatched junction bases numbered 3, after V lost 0 bases and J lost 2 bases. The V gene's germline CDR1 is SGHTA and CDR2 FQGNSA. For the CDR3, the DNA is TGTGCCAGCAGCTTAGCGGCAGGGGGAAACTATGGCTACACCTTC. Translation: CASSLAAGGNYGYTF. Variable domain in full (rest from reference TRBV7-2 and TRBJ1-2): GAGVSQSPSNKVTEKGKDVELRCDPISGHTALYWYRQSLGQGLEFLIYFQGNSAPDKSGLPSDRFSAERTGGSVSTLTIQRTQQEDSAVYLCASSLAAGGNYGYTFGSGTRLTVV.

The rearrangement joins TRBV5-6 to TRBJ1-4, with D perhaps matching TRBD1 (6 bases). There are 15 residues in the CDR3. Per germline, CDR1 SGHDT and CDR2 YYEEEE. V lost 5 bases, J lost 5 bases, and 16 bases lay in between. The CDR3 DNA reads TGTGCCAGCAGTTCAATGGACAGACACAATGAAAAACTGTTTTTT. Translation: CASSSMDRHNEKLFF.

This sequence joins TRBV7-2 and TRBJ2-7, with a tentative D call TRBD1 (5 bases). From germline, CDR1 is SGHTA and CDR2 FQGNSA. Trimming left V 1 base short and J 5 bases short, with 15 bases between. The CDR3 contains 15 residues. CDR3 DNA: TGTGCCAGCAGCTTAGTTGCGCAGGGTGGGCACGAGCAGTACTTC. Residues: CASSLVAQGGHEQYF.

The CDR3 is CASSIDTGRNQPQHF. The DNA for the CDR3 is TGTGCCAGTAGTATAGATACCGGGAGAAATCAGCCCCAGCATTTT. The chain recombines TRBV19 with TRBJ1-5; D uncertain. CDR1 LNHDA and CDR2 SQIVND come from the germline V gene (reference sequence). This CDR3 is 15 amino acids long. Trimming took off 0 bases at V and 4 bases at J, with 10 bases between the two ends.

This sequence joins TRBV6-2 or TRBV6-3 and TRBJ2-3, with TRBD1 as a possible D gene (6 bases). Per germline, CDR1 MNHEY and CDR2 SVGEGT. V was trimmed by 2 bases and J by 2 bases, leaving 17 bases between them. The CDR3 runs to 17 residues. The CDR3 bases are TGTGCCAGCAGTTACACCCGGGACACGTCCCACACAGATACGCAGTATTTT. Translated: CASSYTRDTSHTDTQYF.

The chain couples TRBV6-2 or TRBV6-3 to TRBJ1-5; TRBD1 might be the D (5 bases). The germline V gene encodes CDR1 MNHEY and CDR2 SVGEGT. The CDR3 has 17 amino acids. V shed 0 bases and J shed 2 bases, with 14 bases lying between them. CDR3 residues: CASSYSLDSFGNQPQHF. CDR3 DNA: TGTGCCAGCAGTTACTCTTTAGACAGTTTTGGCAATCAGCCCCAGCATTTT.